This TCR beta chain was recovered during a study of identical twins. Findings and caveats of the study: Out-of-frame alpha sequences common to twins exhibited an excess of low generation probability. Because invariant MAIT and iNKT cells could be present, zero-insertion analyses could be partly confounded.

Of note for this clonotype: Its antigen is as yet unknown.

TCRdb analysed the 5' RACE reads with MiXCR anew, one entry per CDR3 protein. Here the sample spans a few hundred thousand distinct CDR3 sequences, approximately 11% being singletons. The sample also formed part of further work on yellow fever vaccine responses in identical twins. That source notes: Among the twins, the vaccine T cell response reportedly seemed partly convergent and partly personalized.

Sequenced sample: memory (CD45RO+) T cells sorted from blood. This receptor was taken from a woman between 18 and 29 years old in good health.

CDR3 protein: CASSSNRVGTSYEQYF. The CDR3 coding sequence is TGTGCCAGCAGTTCCAACAGGGTTGGGACCTCCTACGAGCAGTACTTC. The gene calls are TRBV6-5 and TRBJ2-7, with D tentatively TRBD1 (6 bases). The ends were cut back, 4 bases at V and 0 bases at J, with 16 bases in the middle. CDR3 length equals 16 residues. Germline V gene lookup returns CDR1 MNHEY and CDR2 SVGAGI.